This TCR beta chain emerged from a study of T cells in Graves' hyperthyroidism and ophthalmopathy. Study findings and constraints: Most expanded thyroid clonotypes above 0.001 also appeared in blood. Ophthalmopathy, which appeared later, was predicted by the model a median 6.5 months before onset.

What was amplified from RNA transcripts were TCR beta CDR3 regions. HTBI primers were employed in a first-round RT-PCR of the TCR CDR3. MiXCR, run by TCRdb on the multiplex PCR reads, gives a single entry per CDR3 protein. Of roughly 580,000 distinct CDR3 sequences in the sample, roughly 14% were seen once. To note about this clonotype: Its cognate antigen is unknown.

Germline CDR1 and CDR2: SGHRS and YFSETQ. Trimming cost V 1 base and J 7 bases; bases outside gene matches: 16. This CDR3 contains 18 residues. Used for diagnoses were clinical symptoms, serum thyroxine and TRAb, thyroid ultrasound and orbital computed tomography. Cells are PBMCs isolated from 10 ml of fresh blood. The specimen sequenced was blood. The chain couples TRBV5-1 to TRBJ2-7; 11 bases fit TRBD2. The source is a woman in her thirties with Graves' hyperthyroidism that later progressed to Graves' ophthalmopathy. This CDR3 reads CASSLSLAGGNYIYEQYF. Here the CDR3 DNA reads TGCGCCAGCAGCTTGTCCCTAGCGGGAGGCAACTATATCTATGAGCAGTACTTC.